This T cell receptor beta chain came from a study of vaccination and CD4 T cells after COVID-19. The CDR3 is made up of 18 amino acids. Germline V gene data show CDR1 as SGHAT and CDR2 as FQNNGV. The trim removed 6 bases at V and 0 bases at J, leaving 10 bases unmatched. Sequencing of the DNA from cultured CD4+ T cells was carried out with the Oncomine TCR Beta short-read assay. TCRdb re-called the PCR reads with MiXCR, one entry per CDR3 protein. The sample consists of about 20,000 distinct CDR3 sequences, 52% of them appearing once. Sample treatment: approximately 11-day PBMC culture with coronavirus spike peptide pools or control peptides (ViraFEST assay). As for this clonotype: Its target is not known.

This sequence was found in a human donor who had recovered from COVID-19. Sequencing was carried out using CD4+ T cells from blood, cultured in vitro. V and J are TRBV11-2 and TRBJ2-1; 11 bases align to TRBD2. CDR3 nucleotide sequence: TGTGCCAGCAGGGGAATAGCGGGGGGGCAACTCTCCTACAATGAGCAGTTCTTC. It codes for CASRGIAGGQLSYNEQFF.